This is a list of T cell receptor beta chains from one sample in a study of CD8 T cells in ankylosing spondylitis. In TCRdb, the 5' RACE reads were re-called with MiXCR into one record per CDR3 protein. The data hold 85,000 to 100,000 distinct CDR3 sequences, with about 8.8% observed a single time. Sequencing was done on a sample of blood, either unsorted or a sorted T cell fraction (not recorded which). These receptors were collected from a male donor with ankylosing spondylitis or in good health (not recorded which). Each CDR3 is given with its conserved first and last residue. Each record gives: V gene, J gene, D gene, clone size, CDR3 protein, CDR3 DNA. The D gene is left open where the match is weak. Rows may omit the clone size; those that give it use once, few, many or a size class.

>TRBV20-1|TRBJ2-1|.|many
CSADSNEQFF
TGCAGTGCCGATAGTAATGAGCAGTTCTTC
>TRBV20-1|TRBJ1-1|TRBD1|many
CSAYNRGRTEAFF
TGCAGTGCTTACAACAGGGGACGCACTGAAGCTTTCTTT
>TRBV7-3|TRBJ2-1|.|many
CASSSTGTTYNEQFF
TGTGCCAGCAGCTCTACCGGGACAACCTACAATGAGCAGTTCTTC
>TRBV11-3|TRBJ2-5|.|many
CASSPRGEETQYF
TGTGCCAGCAGCCCTAGGGGGGAAGAGACCCAGTACTTC
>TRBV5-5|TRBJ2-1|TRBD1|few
CASSLGQGNSEQFF
TGTGCCAGCAGTTTGGGACAGGGGAACAGTGAGCAGTTCTTC
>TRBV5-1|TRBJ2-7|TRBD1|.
CASRRQGATYEQYF
TGCGCCAGCAGAAGACAGGGGGCTACCTACGAGCAGTACTTC
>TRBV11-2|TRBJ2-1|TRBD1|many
CASSLGPTGTYNEQFF
TGTGCCAGCAGCTTGGGCCCGACAGGGACCTACAATGAGCAGTTCTTC
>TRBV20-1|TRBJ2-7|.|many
CSARVRLPEQYF
TGCAGTGCTAGAGTTAGGCTGCCAGAGCAGTACTTC
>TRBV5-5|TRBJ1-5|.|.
CASSPGSIGNQPQHF
TGTGCCAGCAGCCCCGGGTCCATAGGCAATCAGCCCCAGCATTTT
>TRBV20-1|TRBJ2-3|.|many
CSARESPQDTQYF
TGCAGTGCTAGAGAATCTCCCCAGGATACGCAGTATTTT
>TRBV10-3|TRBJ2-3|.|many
CAISESKADTQYF
TGTGCCATCAGTGAGTCGAAAGCAGATACGCAGTATTTT
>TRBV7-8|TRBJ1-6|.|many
CASTRNRDNSPLHF
TGTGCCAGCACCCGAAACAGAGATAATTCACCCCTCCACTTT
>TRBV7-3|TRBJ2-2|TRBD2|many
CASSSRSGGYTGELFF
TGTGCCAGCAGCTCCCGTAGCGGGGGGTACACCGGGGAGCTGTTTTTT
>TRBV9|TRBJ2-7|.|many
CASSVEGGEQYF
TGTGCCAGCAGCGTAGAAGGGGGAGAGCAGTACTTC
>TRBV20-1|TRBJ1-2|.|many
CSAVEAGDRTNYGYTF
TGCAGTGCGGTCGAGGCCGGTGACCGAACTAACTATGGCTACACCTTC
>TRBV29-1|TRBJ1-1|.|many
CSAKTGIDTEAFF
TGCAGCGCGAAAACAGGTATTGACACTGAAGCTTTCTTT
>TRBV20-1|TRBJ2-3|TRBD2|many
CSARDSLAGGLSDTQYF
TGCAGTGCTAGAGATTCGCTAGCGGGGGGGCTTTCGGATACGCAGTATTTT
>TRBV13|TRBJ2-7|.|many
CASSSDTYEQYF
TGTGCCAGCAGCAGTGACACCTACGAGCAGTACTTC
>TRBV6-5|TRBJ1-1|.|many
CASSRGGTEAFF
TGTGCCAGCAGCCGGGGCGGGACTGAAGCTTTCTTT
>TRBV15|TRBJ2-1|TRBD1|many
CATSRDGGQGYNEQFF
TGTGCCACCAGCAGAGATGGGGGACAGGGTTACAATGAGCAGTTCTTC
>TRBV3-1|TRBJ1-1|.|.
CASSKAGPSTLNTEAFF
TGTGCCAGCAGCAAGGCGGGACCCTCGACACTGAACACTGAAGCTTTCTTT
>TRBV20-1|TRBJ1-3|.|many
CSASVPPISGNTIYF
TGCAGTGCTAGCGTCCCTCCAATCTCTGGAAACACCATATATTTT
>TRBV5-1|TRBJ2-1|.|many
CASAESSYNEQFF
TGCGCCAGCGCCGAGAGCTCCTACAATGAGCAGTTCTTC
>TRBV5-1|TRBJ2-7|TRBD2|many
CASSPGTSGAKGEQYF
TGCGCCAGCAGCCCCGGGACTAGCGGGGCTAAAGGGGAGCAGTACTTC
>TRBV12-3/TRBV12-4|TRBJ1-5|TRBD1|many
CASRNKGAGNQPQHF
TGTGCCAGCAGGAATAAGGGGGCTGGCAATCAGCCCCAGCATTTT
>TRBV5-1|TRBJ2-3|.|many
CASSYRAASDTQYF
TGCGCCAGCAGCTACCGAGCGGCGTCAGATACGCAGTATTTT
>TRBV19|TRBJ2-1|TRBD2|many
CASSSSGGLYEQFF
TGTGCCAGTAGCTCTTCGGGGGGGCTCTATGAGCAGTTCTTC
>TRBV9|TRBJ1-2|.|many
CASSVVAGYGYTF
TGTGCCAGCAGCGTAGTGGCTGGCTATGGCTACACCTTC
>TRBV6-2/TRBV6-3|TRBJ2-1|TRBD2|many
CASSYQLAGGPAEQFF
TGTGCCAGCAGTTACCAACTAGCGGGGGGGCCAGCTGAGCAGTTCTTC
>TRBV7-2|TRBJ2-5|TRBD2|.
CASSTGLAGPETQYF
TGTGCCAGCAGCACGGGACTAGCGGGACCAGAGACCCAGTACTTC
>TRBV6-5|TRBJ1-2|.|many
CASSYSGSGGYTF
TGTGCCAGCAGTTACTCTGGTTCCGGTGGCTACACCTTC
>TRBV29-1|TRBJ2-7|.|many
CSVERGAGEQYF
TGCAGCGTTGAACGGGGGGCGGGAGAGCAGTACTTC
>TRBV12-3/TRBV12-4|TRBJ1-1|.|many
CASSHRDGMNTEAFF
TGTGCCAGCAGCCATAGGGACGGCATGAACACTGAAGCTTTCTTT
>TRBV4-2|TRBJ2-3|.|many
CASSQAGGTDTQYF
TGTGCCAGCAGCCAAGCGGGCGGCACAGATACGCAGTATTTT
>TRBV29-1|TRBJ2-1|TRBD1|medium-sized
CSVGGGDRPSDEQFF
TGCAGCGTGGGAGGTGGGGACAGGCCGTCCGATGAGCAGTTCTTC
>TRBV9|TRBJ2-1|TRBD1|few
CASSDRQGRNYNEQFF
TGTGCCAGCAGCGACCGACAGGGTAGAAACTACAATGAGCAGTTCTTC
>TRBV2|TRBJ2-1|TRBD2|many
CASRDQRGGLENEQFF
TGTGCCAGCAGGGACCAGCGGGGGGGCCTTGAGAATGAGCAGTTCTTC
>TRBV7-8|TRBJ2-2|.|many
CASSSWGPNTGELFF
TGTGCCAGCAGCAGTTGGGGCCCGAACACCGGGGAGCTGTTTTTT
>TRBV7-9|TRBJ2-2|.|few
CASSSPLAGSTGELFF
TGTGCCAGCAGCTCCCCCCTCGCGGGATCCACCGGGGAGCTGTTTTTT
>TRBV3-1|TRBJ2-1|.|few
CASSQISTAGNEQFF
TGTGCCAGCAGCCAGATCTCGACGGCCGGCAATGAGCAGTTCTTC
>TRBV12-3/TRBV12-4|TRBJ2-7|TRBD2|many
CASSLEAGGADEQYF
TGTGCCAGCAGTTTAGAGGCCGGGGGGGCTGACGAGCAGTACTTC
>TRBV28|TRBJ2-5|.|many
CASSFYGETQYF
TGTGCCAGCAGTTTCTACGGAGAGACCCAGTACTTC
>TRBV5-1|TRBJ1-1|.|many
CASSLGGVETEAFF
TGCGCCAGCAGCTTGGGGGGGGTTGAGACTGAAGCTTTCTTT
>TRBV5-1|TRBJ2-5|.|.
CASSLDAQETQYF
TGCGCCAGCAGCTTGGACGCCCAAGAGACCCAGTACTTC
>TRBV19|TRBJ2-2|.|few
CASSITYGITGELFF
TGTGCCAGTAGTATCACTTACGGGATCACCGGGGAGCTGTTTTTT
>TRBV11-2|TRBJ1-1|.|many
CASTPNTNTEAFF
TGTGCCAGCACCCCAAACACGAACACTGAAGCTTTCTTT
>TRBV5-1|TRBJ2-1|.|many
CASSLVASYNEQFF
TGCGCCAGCAGCTTGGTAGCTAGCTACAATGAGCAGTTCTTC
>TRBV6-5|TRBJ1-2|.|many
CASSYRRGSHGYTF
TGTGCCAGCAGTTACCGACGAGGAAGCCATGGCTACACCTTC
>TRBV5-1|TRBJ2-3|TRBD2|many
CASSFGTSERTDTQYF
TGCGCCAGCAGCTTTGGGACTAGCGAAAGGACAGATACGCAGTATTTT
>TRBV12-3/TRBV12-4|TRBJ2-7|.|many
CASSPGERVFEQYF
TGTGCCAGCAGTCCAGGGGAGAGGGTTTTCGAGCAGTACTTC
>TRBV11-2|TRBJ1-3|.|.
CASSSTYGYSGNTIYF
TGTGCCAGCAGCTCTACCTACGGTTACTCTGGAAACACCATATATTTT
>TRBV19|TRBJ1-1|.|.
CASSWSEGAEAFF
TGTGCCAGTAGTTGGTCCGAGGGGGCTGAAGCTTTCTTT
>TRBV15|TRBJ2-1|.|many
CATSRDFGPYNEQFF
TGTGCCACCAGCAGAGATTTCGGCCCCTACAATGAGCAGTTCTTC
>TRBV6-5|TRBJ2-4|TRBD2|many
CASSLPGLAARVQYF
TGTGCCAGCAGCTTACCGGGACTAGCCGCCCGTGTTCAGTACTTC
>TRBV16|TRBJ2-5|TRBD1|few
CASSTWTGGETQYF
TGTGCCAGCAGCACTTGGACAGGGGGAGAGACCCAGTACTTC
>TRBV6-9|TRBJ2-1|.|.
CASLANEQFF
TGTGCCAGCTTAGCTAATGAGCAGTTCTTC
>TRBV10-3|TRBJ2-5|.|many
CAISRPLQETQYF
TGTGCCATCAGCCGACCCCTCCAAGAGACCCAGTACTTC
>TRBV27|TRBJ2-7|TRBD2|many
CASSFSGDRSYEQYF
TGTGCCAGCAGTTTCAGCGGGGACCGCTCCTACGAGCAGTACTTC
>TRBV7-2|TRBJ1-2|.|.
CASSLNGPEGGYTF
TGTGCCAGCAGCTTAAATGGGCCGGAGGGTGGCTACACCTTC
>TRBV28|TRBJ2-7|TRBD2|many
CASSLPAGAYEQYF
TGTGCCAGCAGTTTACCAGCGGGGGCCTACGAGCAGTACTTC